The entry that follows covers one TCR beta chain sequence. The V gene's germline CDR1 is MGHDK and CDR2 SYGVNS. The V gene lost 4 bases and the J gene lost 4 bases, with 13 bases spanning the gap. The CDR3 has 14 residues. All enrollees were roughly 18 to 89 years old and from some 24 US areas. Cohorts were based on clinical histories the participants reported. This entry is derived from a study of blood T cell repertoires in COVID-19. Background on the study: For recovered donors of Cohort 3, there were two negative PCRs, clearance, or symptom resolution. PBMCs, B-cell-depleted T cells, or T cells were the source of the cDNA or gDNA that made up the material.

Profiling relied on immunoSEQ multiplex PCR, and the TCRdb table lists in-frame clones only, not all of them. The sample lists some 330,000 clones, 87% occurring once. The source of this sequence is a man aged 40-49 years in a cohort exposed to, infected with or recovered from COVID-19 (not recorded which). The sequenced sample was PBMCs or T cells enriched from blood (not recorded which). V usage is TRBV25-1 and J usage is TRBJ1-2; D remains ambiguous. The CDR3 region is CASSANSIFYGYTF. CDR3 in DNA: TGTGCCAGCAGTGCAAACAGCATATTCTATGGCTACACCTTC.